This is a list of T cell receptor beta chains from one sample in a study of blood T cells in healthy people across ages. TCRdb reanalysed the 5' RACE reads using MiXCR and keeps one entry per CDR3 protein. Counted here are about 510,000 distinct CDR3 sequences, about 27% occurring once; the ten biggest clones make up roughly 3.5%. The sample was also reused in another study, on T cells of mothers and their children.

Sample: blood. All receptors come from a boy aged 2 to 9 in good health. Both conserved end residues are part of each CDR3. Each record gives: clone size, J gene, V gene, CDR3 length, D gene, CDR3 protein, CDR3 DNA. A D gene is named only where the DNA matches it firmly. Clone size is shown for a subset of rows, as once, few, many or a class of expanded clone.

clone size: NA; J gene: TRBJ2-1; V gene: TRBV20-1; CDR3 length: 16; D gene: NA; CDR3 protein: CSARAARATLYNEQFF; CDR3 DNA: TGCAGTGCTAGAGCCGCCAGGGCTACCCTCTACAATGAGCAGTTCTTC
clone size: NA; J gene: TRBJ2-5; V gene: TRBV9; CDR3 length: 15; D gene: NA; CDR3 protein: CASSVVPWQQETQYF; CDR3 DNA: TGTGCTAGCAGCGTAGTACCATGGCAGCAAGAGACCCAGTACTTC
clone size: NA; J gene: TRBJ2-7; V gene: TRBV27; CDR3 length: 14; D gene: TRBD2; CDR3 protein: CASRKREGRYEQYF; CDR3 DNA: TGTGCCAGCAGGAAACGGGAGGGCCGTTACGAGCAGTACTTC
clone size: NA; J gene: TRBJ2-5; V gene: TRBV6-1; CDR3 length: 17; D gene: TRBD2; CDR3 protein: CASSEGFSSGNQETQYF; CDR3 DNA: TGTGCCAGCAGTGAAGGGTTTTCTAGCGGGAACCAAGAGACCCAGTACTTC
clone size: few; J gene: TRBJ1-1; V gene: TRBV13; CDR3 length: 14; D gene: NA; CDR3 protein: CASSLGETNTEAFF; CDR3 DNA: TGTGCCAGCAGCTTAGGGGAAACGAACACTGAAGCTTTCTTT
clone size: NA; J gene: TRBJ2-1; V gene: TRBV4-3; CDR3 length: 18; D gene: TRBD2; CDR3 protein: CASSQGTSGFPFYNEQFF; CDR3 DNA: TGCGCCAGCAGCCAAGGGACTAGCGGGTTCCCTTTCTACAATGAGCAGTTCTTC
clone size: NA; J gene: TRBJ2-1; V gene: TRBV10-2; CDR3 length: 17; D gene: TRBD2; CDR3 protein: CASSESLAVGAYNEQFF; CDR3 DNA: TGCGCCAGCAGTGAGTCCCTAGCGGTTGGCGCCTACAATGAGCAGTTCTTC
clone size: NA; J gene: TRBJ2-7; V gene: TRBV5-1; CDR3 length: 11; D gene: NA; CDR3 protein: CASSEEDEQYF; CDR3 DNA: TGCGCCAGCAGCGAGGAAGACGAGCAGTACTTC
clone size: few; J gene: TRBJ2-7; V gene: TRBV2; CDR3 length: 14; D gene: TRBD1; CDR3 protein: CASSDPGQVLEQYF; CDR3 DNA: TGTGCCAGCAGTGACCCGGGACAGGTCTTAGAGCAGTACTTC
clone size: NA; J gene: TRBJ1-1; V gene: TRBV5-1; CDR3 length: 16; D gene: NA; CDR3 protein: CASSLGLPRADTEAFF; CDR3 DNA: TGCGCCAGCAGCTTGGGCCTCCCCCGTGCGGACACTGAAGCCTTCTTT
clone size: NA; J gene: TRBJ2-7; V gene: TRBV5-5; CDR3 length: 16; D gene: TRBD2; CDR3 protein: CASSLGLAGRNDEQYF; CDR3 DNA: TGTGCCAGCAGCCTCGGACTAGCGGGAAGAAACGACGAGCAGTACTTC
clone size: many; J gene: TRBJ2-1; V gene: TRBV7-9; CDR3 length: 14; D gene: TRBD2; CDR3 protein: CASSSTGTSGEQFF; CDR3 DNA: TGTGCCAGCAGCTCCACTGGGACTAGTGGTGAGCAGTTCTTC
clone size: NA; J gene: TRBJ2-7; V gene: TRBV6-6; CDR3 length: 15; D gene: NA; CDR3 protein: CASSYSGETPYERYF; CDR3 DNA: TGTGCCAGCAGTTACTCGGGGGAGACACCCTACGAGCGGTACTTC
clone size: few; J gene: TRBJ2-1; V gene: TRBV15; CDR3 length: 15; D gene: NA; CDR3 protein: CATSRDKLVPDEQFF; CDR3 DNA: TGTGCCACCAGCAGAGATAAACTAGTTCCGGATGAGCAGTTCTTC
clone size: many; J gene: TRBJ2-3; V gene: TRBV14; CDR3 length: 12; D gene: NA; CDR3 protein: CASSPTADTQYF; CDR3 DNA: TGTGCCAGCAGCCCGACGGCAGATACGCAGTATTTT
clone size: NA; J gene: TRBJ2-3; V gene: TRBV2; CDR3 length: 14; D gene: TRBD1; CDR3 protein: CASSRDRATDTQYF; CDR3 DNA: TGTGCCAGCAGTAGGGACAGGGCGACAGATACGCAGTATTTT